A single sample is the source of the 9 T cell receptor beta chains below, sequenced in a study of OX40 agonist ivuxolimab in advanced cancers. Profiling relied on immunoSEQ multiplex PCR, and the TCRdb table lists in-frame clones only, not all of them. Of tens of thousands of clones in the sample, 85% to 90% were seen once. This specimen consisted of CD4+ or CD8+ T cells sorted from blood, obtained in a trial of the OX40 agonist ivuxolimab. These receptors all stem from an adult with an advanced solid tumor such as melanoma, head and neck, liver or kidney cancer.

The CDR3 DNA follows: TGTGCCAGTACTAGCGGGATTTTTGAGACCCAGTACTTC. The encoded protein is CASTSGIFETQYF. The chain is built from TRBV7-8 and TRBJ2-5; TRBD2 matches 10 bases. The CDR3 is made up of 13 amino acids. Germline lookup yields CDR1 SGHVS and CDR2 FQNEAQ. V lost 9 bases to trimming and J lost 5 bases; unmatched junction nucleotides: 6. Drawing the rest from reference TRBV7-8 and TRBJ2-5, the complete variable domain is GAGVSQSPRYKVAKRGQDVALRCDPISGHVSLFWYQQALGQGPEFLTYFQNEAQLDKSGLPSDRFFAERPEGSVSTLKIQRTQQEDSAVYLCASTSGIFETQYFGPGTRLLVL.

This chain joins TRBV5-1 and TRBJ2-1, with 11 bases matching TRBD1. The CDR3 spans 15 residues. Germline V lookup: CDR1 SGHRS, CDR2 YFSETQ. V shed 1 base and J 9 bases; nucleotides not matched to a gene: 6. DNA for the CDR3: TGCGCCAGCAGCTTGCCTTGGACAGGGGGCGGTGAGCAGTTCTTC. It translates to CASSLPWTGGGEQFF. The full variable domain, completed using reference TRBV5-1 and TRBJ2-1, is KAGVTQTPRYLIKTRGQQVTLSCSPISGHRSVSWYQQTPGQGLQFLFEYFSETQRNKGNFPGRFSGRQFSNSRSEMNVSTLELGDSALYLCASSLPWTGGGEQFFGPGTRLTVL.

The chain has TRBV14 and TRBJ2-2; TRBD2 aligns across 8 bases. V trimming: 4 bases; J trimming: 4 bases; junction bases outside the gene matches: 5. The CDR3 totals 15 residues. CDR1 is SGHDN, CDR2 FVKESK, per germline. The CDR3 sequence is CASSPGGGGTGELFF. The DNA of the CDR3 is TGTGCCAGCAGCCCGGGGGGGGGCGGCACCGGGGAGCTGTTTTTT.

This rearrangement joins TRBV18 to TRBJ2-5, with D possibly matching TRBD1 (5 bases). The CDR3 is 13 residues long. V was cut by 4 bases and J by 2 bases, with 8 bases left in between. From germline, CDR1 is KGHSH and CDR2 LQKENI. CDR3 residues: CASSLGRQETQYF. The CDR3 DNA reads TGTGCCAGCTCACTGGGGCGACAAGAGACCCAGTACTTC.

V is TRBV6-4 and J is TRBJ1-2, with 7 bases identical to TRBD1. Germline V gene lookup returns CDR1 MRHNA and CDR2 SNTAGT. The CDR3 consists of 14 residues. Trimming removed 6 bases from V and 4 bases from J; junction bases left unmatched: 8. The CDR3 DNA reads as TGTGCCAGCAGCCCTCAGACAGGGTCCTATGGCTACACCTTC. Translated: CASSPQTGSYGYTF.

The chain is built from TRBV6-1 and TRBJ2-7; TRBD2 matches 9 bases. The CDR3 runs to 14 residues. V was clipped by 2 bases and J by 6 bases; unmatched bases: 5. The V gene's germline CDR1 is MNHNS and CDR2 SASEGT. The CDR3 sequence: CASSEIAGAGEQYF. The CDR3 DNA sequence: TGTGCCAGCAGTGAAATAGCGGGGGCAGGCGAGCAGTACTTC.

As concerns this clone: The same CDR3 can be traced to other DNA sequences in this sample. V and J are TRBV10-3 and TRBJ2-7; tentatively, D is TRBD2 (6 bases). Germline-derived CDR1 and CDR2 are ENHRY and SYGVKD. The V gene lost 8 bases and the J gene lost 4 bases, with 9 bases spanning the gap. This CDR3 is built from 11 residues. This chain's CDR3 is CAIGRIYEQYF. Written as DNA, the CDR3 is TGTGCCATCGGGAGGATTTACGAGCAGTACTTC.

The chain joins TRBV11-3 to TRBJ1-4; 9 nucleotides line up with TRBD1. Germline CDR1 reads SGHNT; CDR2 reads YENEEA. The CDR3 spans 18 residues. J was trimmed by 0 bases and V by 5 bases; bases with no gene match: 10. The CDR3 region is CASSPQTGGTATNEKLFF. CDR3 nucleotide sequence: TGTGCCAGCAGCCCGCAGACAGGGGGAACAGCAACTAATGAAAAACTGTTTTTT.

The chain employs TRBV2 and TRBJ2-5, with D perhaps TRBD1 (6 bases). Germline V gene data show CDR1 as SNHLY and CDR2 as FYNNEI. The CDR3 has 13 amino acids. V was pared by 6 bases and J by 4 bases, with 12 bases between. Written as DNA, the CDR3 is TGTGCCAGCAGGAGGGACATTGGAGAGACCCAGTACTTC. Translation: CASRRDIGETQYF.